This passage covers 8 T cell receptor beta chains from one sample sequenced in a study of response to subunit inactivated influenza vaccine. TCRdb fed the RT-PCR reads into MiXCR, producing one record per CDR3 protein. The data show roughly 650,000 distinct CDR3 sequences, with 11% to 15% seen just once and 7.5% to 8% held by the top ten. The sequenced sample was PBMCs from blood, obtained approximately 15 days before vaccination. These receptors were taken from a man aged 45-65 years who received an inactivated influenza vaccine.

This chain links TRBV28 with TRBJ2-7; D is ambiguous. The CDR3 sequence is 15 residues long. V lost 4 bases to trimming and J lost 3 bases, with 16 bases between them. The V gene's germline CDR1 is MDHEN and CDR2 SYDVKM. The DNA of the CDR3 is TGTGCCAGCAGTTCAATCTTTGGCGAGCACTACGAGCAGTACTTC. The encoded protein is CASSSIFGEHYEQYF.

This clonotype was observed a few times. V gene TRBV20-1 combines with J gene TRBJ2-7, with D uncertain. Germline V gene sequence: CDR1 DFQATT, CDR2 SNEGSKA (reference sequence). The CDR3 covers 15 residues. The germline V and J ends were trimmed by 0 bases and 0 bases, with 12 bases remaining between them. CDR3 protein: CSARDPRRSSYEQYF. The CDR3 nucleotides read TGCAGTGCTAGAGATCCCCGACGGAGCTCCTACGAGCAGTACTTC.

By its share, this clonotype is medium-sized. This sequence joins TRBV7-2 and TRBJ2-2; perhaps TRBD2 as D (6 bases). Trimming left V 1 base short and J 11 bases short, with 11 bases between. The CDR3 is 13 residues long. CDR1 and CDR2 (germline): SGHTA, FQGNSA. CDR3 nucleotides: TGTGCCAGCAGCTTAGGGACGGGAGTAGAGCTGTTTTTT. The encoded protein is CASSLGTGVELFF.

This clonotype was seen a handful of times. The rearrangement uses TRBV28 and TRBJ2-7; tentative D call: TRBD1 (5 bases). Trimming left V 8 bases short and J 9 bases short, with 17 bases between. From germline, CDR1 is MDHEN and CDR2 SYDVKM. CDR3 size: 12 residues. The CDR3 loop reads CASGNYRFRQYF. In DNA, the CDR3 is TGTGCCAGCGGGAATTACAGGTTTAGGCAGTACTTC.

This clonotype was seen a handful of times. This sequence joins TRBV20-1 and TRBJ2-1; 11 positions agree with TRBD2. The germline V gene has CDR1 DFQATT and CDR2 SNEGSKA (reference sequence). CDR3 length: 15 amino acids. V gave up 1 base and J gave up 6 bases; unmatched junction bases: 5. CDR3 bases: TGCAGTGCTAGAGCGCTAGCGGGGGGTCTCAATGAGCAGTTCTTC. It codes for CSARALAGGLNEQFF.

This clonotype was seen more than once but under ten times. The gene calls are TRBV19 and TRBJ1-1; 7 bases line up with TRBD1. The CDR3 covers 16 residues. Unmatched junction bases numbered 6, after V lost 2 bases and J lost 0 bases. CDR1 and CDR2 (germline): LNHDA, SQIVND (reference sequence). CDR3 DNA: TGTGCCAGTAGTATAAGCCGACAGGGATTGAACACTGAAGCTTTCTTT. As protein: CASSISRQGLNTEAFF.

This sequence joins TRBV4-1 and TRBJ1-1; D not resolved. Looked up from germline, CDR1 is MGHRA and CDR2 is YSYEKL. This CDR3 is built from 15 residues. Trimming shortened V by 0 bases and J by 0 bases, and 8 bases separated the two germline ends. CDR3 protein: CASSQETRMNTEAFF. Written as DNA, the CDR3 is TGCGCCAGCAGCCAAGAAACCAGAATGAACACTGAAGCTTTCTTT.

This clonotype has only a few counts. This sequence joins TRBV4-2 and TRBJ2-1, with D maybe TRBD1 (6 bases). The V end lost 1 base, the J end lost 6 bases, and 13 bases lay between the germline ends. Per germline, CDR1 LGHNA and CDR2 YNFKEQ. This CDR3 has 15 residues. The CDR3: CASSQAGGSFNEQFF. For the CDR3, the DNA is TGTGCCAGCAGCCAAGCTGGGGGCAGTTTCAATGAGCAGTTCTTC.